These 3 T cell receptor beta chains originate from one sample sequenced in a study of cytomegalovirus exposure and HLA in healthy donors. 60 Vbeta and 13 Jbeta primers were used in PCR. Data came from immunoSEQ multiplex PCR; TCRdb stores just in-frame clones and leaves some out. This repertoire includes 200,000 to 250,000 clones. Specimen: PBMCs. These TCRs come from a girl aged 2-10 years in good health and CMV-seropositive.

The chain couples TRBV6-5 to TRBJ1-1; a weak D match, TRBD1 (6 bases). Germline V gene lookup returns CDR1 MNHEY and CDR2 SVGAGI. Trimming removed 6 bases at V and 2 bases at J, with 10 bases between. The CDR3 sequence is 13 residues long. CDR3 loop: CASRPQGNTEAFF. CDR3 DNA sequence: TGTGCCAGCAGGCCACAGGGAAACACTGAAGCTTTCTTT.

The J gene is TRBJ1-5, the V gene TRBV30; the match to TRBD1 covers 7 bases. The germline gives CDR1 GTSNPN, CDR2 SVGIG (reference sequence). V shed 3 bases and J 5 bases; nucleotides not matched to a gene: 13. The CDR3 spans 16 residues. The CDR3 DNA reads TGTGCCTGGAGAGACCCGGGGACAGTTGAGGATCAGCCCCAGCATTTT. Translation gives CAWRDPGTVEDQPQHF.

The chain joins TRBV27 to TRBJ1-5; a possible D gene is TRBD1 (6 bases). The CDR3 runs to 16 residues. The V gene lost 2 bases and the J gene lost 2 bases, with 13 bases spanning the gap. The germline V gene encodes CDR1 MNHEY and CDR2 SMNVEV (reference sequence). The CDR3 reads CASSLQGSVGNQPQHF. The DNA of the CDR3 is TGTGCCAGCAGTTTACAGGGGAGCGTCGGCAATCAGCCCCAGCATTTT.